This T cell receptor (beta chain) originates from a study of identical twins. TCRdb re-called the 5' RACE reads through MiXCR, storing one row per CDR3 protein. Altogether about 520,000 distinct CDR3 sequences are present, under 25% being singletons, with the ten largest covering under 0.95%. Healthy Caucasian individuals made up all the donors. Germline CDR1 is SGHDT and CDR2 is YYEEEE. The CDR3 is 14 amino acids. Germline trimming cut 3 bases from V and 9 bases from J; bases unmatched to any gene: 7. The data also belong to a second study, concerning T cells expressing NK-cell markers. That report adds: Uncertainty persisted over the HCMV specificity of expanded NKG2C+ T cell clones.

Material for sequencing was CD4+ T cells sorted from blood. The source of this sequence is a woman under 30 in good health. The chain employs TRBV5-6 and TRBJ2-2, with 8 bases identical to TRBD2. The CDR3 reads CASSYQRGRRELFF. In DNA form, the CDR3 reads TGTGCCAGCAGCTATCAGCGGGGGCGGAGGGAGCTGTTTTTT.